Shown below are 5 T cell receptor beta chains from a single sample sequenced in a study of blood T cell repertoires in COVID-19. Profiled with immunoSEQ multiplex PCR; TCRdb holds only in-frame clones, not every one. The data contain about 60,000 clones, approximately 77% of them singletons. What was sequenced was peripheral blood. The receptors originated from a woman aged 70-85 years with COVID-19, enrolled during active disease.

This chain connects TRBV5-5 to TRBJ1-5; the D is unclear. V lost 0 bases and J lost 3, with 10 bases in between. Germline assignment: CDR1 SGHKS and CDR2 YYEKEE (reference sequence). The CDR3 consists of 15 residues. CDR3 amino acids: CASSLGGNPNQPQHF. DNA for the CDR3: TGTGCCAGCAGCTTGGGCGGGAACCCCAATCAGCCCCAGCATTTT.

The chain is built from TRBV7-2 and TRBJ1-3; D unresolved. Trimming pared 2 bases from V and 1 base from J, leaving 9 bases between. There are 15 residues in the CDR3. Germline V gives CDR1 SGHTA, CDR2 FQGNSA. DNA for the CDR3: TGTGCCAGCAGCTTACGCTCGGGGTCTGGAAACACCATATATTTT. This codes for CASSLRSGSGNTIYF.

The chain links TRBV19 to TRBJ2-3, with 8 bases matching TRBD2. The V and J ends lost 6 bases and 5 bases, in that order; junction bases with no gene match: 7. CDR3 length: 14 residues. Germline V lookup: CDR1 LNHDA, CDR2 SQIVND (reference sequence). The CDR3 reads CASSISGEKDTQYF. As DNA, the CDR3 is TGTGCCAGTAGCATTAGCGGGGAGAAAGATACGCAGTATTTT.

The V call is TRBV11-1, the J call TRBJ2-1; D unresolved. V was trimmed by 1 base and J by 4 bases, leaving 5 bases between them. Per germline, CDR1 SGHAT and CDR2 FQDESV (reference sequence). The CDR3 is 13 residues long. CDR3 in amino acids: CASSLGLYNEQFF. The CDR3 nucleotides are TGTGCCAGCAGCTTAGGACTTTACAATGAGCAGTTCTTC.

The genes are TRBV18 and TRBJ2-4, with 7 bases lining up with TRBD2. Per the germline V gene, CDR1 is KGHSH and CDR2 is LQKENI. This CDR3 has 15 amino acids. V was pared by 1 base and J by 7 bases, with 7 bases of the junction left unmatched. The CDR3 sequence: CASSPQGASGNIQYF. CDR3 sequence (DNA): TGTGCCAGCTCACCACAGGGTGCTAGCGGTAACATTCAGTACTTC.